Listed below are T cell receptor beta chains from one sample, sequenced in a study of CD8 T cells in ankylosing spondylitis. TCRdb re-called the 5' RACE reads through MiXCR, storing one row per CDR3 protein. This table has around 440,000 distinct CDR3 sequences, more than 15% appearing once. Sequencing was performed on blood, either unsorted or a sorted T cell fraction (not recorded which). The receptors here all came from a male donor with ankylosing spondylitis. Each CDR3 is given with its conserved first and last residue. The D gene is left open where the match is weak. Where a row states a size, it is once, few, many or the class of an expanded clone; other rows omit it.

TRBJ2-2 . many 15 TRBV5-1 CASSRVASNTGELFF TGCGCCAGCAGTAGAGTAGCATCGAACACCGGGGAGCTGTTTTTT
TRBJ2-1 TRBD1 few 14 TRBV10-1 CASSGVTGGYEQFF TGCGCCAGCAGTGGGGTGACAGGGGGCTATGAGCAGTTCTTC
TRBJ2-4 . . 16 TRBV28 CASSFGGILAKNIQYF TGTGCCAGCAGTTTTGGGGGCATCCTAGCCAAAAACATTCAGTACTTC
TRBJ2-1 . few 14 TRBV20-1 CSARGSQGPNEQFF TGCAGTGCTAGAGGGTCCCAGGGGCCCAATGAGCAGTTCTTC
TRBJ2-5 . many 13 TRBV4-1 CASSLQLQETQYF TGCGCCAGCAGCCTACAGCTACAAGAGACCCAGTACTTC
TRBJ1-6 TRBD1 . 14 TRBV12-3/TRBV12-4 CASRVDRGNSPLHF TGTGCCAGCAGGGTGGACAGGGGTAATTCACCCCTCCACTTT
TRBJ2-3 TRBD2 . 18 TRBV11-1 CASSRGLAGSAGVDTQYF TGTGCCAGCAGCCGGGGACTAGCGGGATCCGCCGGGGTTGATACGCAGTATTTT
TRBJ2-1 . . 14 TRBV28 CASRGGLGHNEQFF TGTGCCAGCAGAGGGGGTTTGGGGCACAATGAGCAGTTCTTC
TRBJ2-1 TRBD2 . 15 TRBV6-1 CASSSSGGPPNEQFF TGTGCCAGCTCGAGTAGCGGGGGGCCCCCCAATGAGCAGTTCTTC
TRBJ1-5 . . 14 TRBV6-1 CASSVLLSNQPQHF TGTGCCAGCAGTGTCCTCTTGAGCAATCAGCCCCAGCATTTT
TRBJ2-7 . . 16 TRBV28 CASSSPRGPRGDEQYF TGTGCCAGCAGTTCCCCCAGGGGCCCCCGGGGAGATGAGCAGTACTTC
TRBJ1-5 . . 15 TRBV2 CASSGLRGEYQPQHF TGTGCCAGCAGCGGGTTACGGGGGGAGTATCAGCCCCAGCATTTT
TRBJ2-5 TRBD1 few 15 TRBV12-3/TRBV12-4 CASSRTGGEFETQYF TGTGCCAGCAGCCGGACAGGGGGCGAATTTGAGACCCAGTACTTC
TRBJ2-2 . few 17 TRBV4-1 CASSQVWGAANTGELFF TGCGCCAGCAGCCAAGTCTGGGGAGCGGCTAACACCGGGGAGCTGTTTTTT
TRBJ2-4 TRBD1 few 12 TRBV20-1 CSAAPQGDIQYF TGCAGTGCGGCCCCACAGGGGGACATTCAGTACTTC
TRBJ2-3 TRBD2 many 16 TRBV10-3 CAISGASGRAKDTQYF TGTGCCATCAGTGGGGCTAGCGGGAGGGCCAAAGATACGCAGTATTTT
TRBJ1-1 . . 14 TRBV14 CASSQGLGGLGAFF TGTGCCAGCAGCCAAGGCCTTGGGGGACTGGGAGCTTTCTTT
TRBJ2-3 TRBD2 . 18 TRBV11-2 CASSFDLARTSVPDTQYF TGTGCCAGCAGCTTTGATCTCGCCAGGACTAGCGTCCCAGATACGCAGTATTTT
TRBJ2-5 TRBD2 once 15 TRBV6-1 CASSGTSGNQETQYF TGTGCCAGCAGTGGGACTAGCGGGAACCAAGAGACCCAGTACTTC
TRBJ2-1 TRBD1 few 16 TRBV5-1 CASSFRTGPSYNEQFF TGCGCCAGCAGCTTTCGGACAGGTCCCTCCTACAATGAGCAGTTCTTC
TRBJ2-4 . . 15 TRBV6-1 CASLGGLGAKNIQYF TGTGCCTCCCTCGGGGGATTGGGAGCCAAAAACATTCAGTACTTC